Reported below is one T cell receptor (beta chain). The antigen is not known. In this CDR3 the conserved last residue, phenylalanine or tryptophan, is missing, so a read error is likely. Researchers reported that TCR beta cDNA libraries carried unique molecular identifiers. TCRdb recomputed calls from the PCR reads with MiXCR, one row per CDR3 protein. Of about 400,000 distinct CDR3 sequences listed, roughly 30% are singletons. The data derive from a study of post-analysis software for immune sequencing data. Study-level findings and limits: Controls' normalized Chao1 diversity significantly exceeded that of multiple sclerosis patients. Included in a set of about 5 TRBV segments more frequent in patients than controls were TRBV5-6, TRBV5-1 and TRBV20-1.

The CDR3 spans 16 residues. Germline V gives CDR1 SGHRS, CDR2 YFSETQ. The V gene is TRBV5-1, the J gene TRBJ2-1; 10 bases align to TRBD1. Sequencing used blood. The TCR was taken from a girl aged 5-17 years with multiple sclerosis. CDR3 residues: CASGFQPGQGSNEQFL. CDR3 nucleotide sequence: TGCGCCAGCGGCTTTCAACCGGGACAGGGGAGCAATGAGCAGTTCTTG.